This TCR beta chain was observed in a study of blood T cell repertoires in COVID-19. Overall study: T cells, B-cell-depleted T cells, or PBMCs supplied cDNA or gDNA.

The participants were between about 18 and 90 years old and came from some 23 US areas. Trimming cost V 8 bases and J 3 bases, with 19 bases left between them. The CDR3 length is 16 residues. Germline CDR1 is LNHDA and CDR2 is SQIVND (reference sequence). In the original analysis: Estimation of nucleated cell counts relied on the amplification of reference gene primers. Sequencing used immunoSEQ multiplex PCR; TCRdb keeps in-frame clones, though not all of them. V and J calls and clone size come straight from that table; D and trimming were deduced from the DNA. The sample includes a few hundred thousand clones, approximately 91% of them seen just once.

This rearrangement joins TRBV19 to TRBJ2-2, with D possibly being TRBD1 (5 bases). The TCR comes from a woman in her 40s who had recovered from COVID-19. Sample: PBMCs or T cells enriched from blood (not recorded which). Here the CDR3 DNA reads TGTGCCAGTTTACGCCAGGGTATAGTGGACACCGGGGAGCTGTTTTTT. Its protein is CASLRQGIVDTGELFF.